A single sample gave rise to the 32 T cell receptor beta chains below, sequenced in a study of post-analysis software for immune sequencing data. TCR beta cDNA libraries included unique molecular identifiers. TCRdb analysed the PCR reads with MiXCR anew, one entry per CDR3 protein. The profile shows 250,000 to 300,000 distinct CDR3 sequences, 35% to 45% of them singletons. The antigens of these receptors remain unknown. Study-wide results and caveats: In patients, TRBV5-6, TRBV5-1 and TRBV20-1 belonged to four or five TRBV segments found more frequently than in controls.

Sequenced material: blood. The receptor source for this set is a girl under 18 with multiple sclerosis.

This clonotype was observed at least ten times. This chain uses TRBV29-1 with TRBJ1-1, with a tentative D call TRBD1 (5 bases). V lost 8 bases, J lost 0 bases, and 13 bases lay in between. The CDR3 has 13 residues. CDR1 is SQVTM, CDR2 ANQGSEA, per germline. CDR3 loop: CSTAGRMNTEAFF. The CDR3 coding sequence is TGCAGCACTGCAGGGCGCATGAACACTGAAGCTTTCTTT.

The chain is built from TRBV9 and TRBJ2-1; 9 nucleotides align to TRBD2. The germline CDR1 and CDR2 sequences are SGDLS and YYNGEE. Unmatched junction bases numbered 10, after V lost 2 bases and J lost 10 bases. The length of the CDR3 is 15 residues. CDR3 region: CASSVRGTSLLEQFF. The CDR3 DNA reads as TGTGCCAGCAGCGTTCGGGGGACTAGCCTTTTGGAGCAGTTCTTC. The complete variable domain, with remaining parts taken from reference TRBV9 and TRBJ2-1, reads DSGVTQTPKHLITATGQRVTLRCSPRSGDLSVYWYQQSLDQGLQFLIQYYNGEERAKGNILERFSAQQFPDLHSELNLSSLELGDSALYFCASSVRGTSLLEQFFGPGTRLTVL.

In its sample, this clonotype was seen many times. The J gene is TRBJ2-3, the V gene TRBV9, with TRBD2 matching over 9 bases. Germline values: CDR1 SGDLS, CDR2 YYNGEE. This CDR3 has 17 residues. J gave up 0 bases and V 0 bases, and 5 bases lay outside the gene matches. CDR3: CASSVGLAGTSTDTQYF. CDR3 nucleotides: TGTGCCAGCAGCGTAGGGCTAGCGGGAACTAGCACAGATACGCAGTATTTT.

For the CDR3, the DNA is TGCAGTGCTAGAGATGCTGCTAGCGGGAACTACGAGCAGTACTTC. It is translated as CSARDAASGNYEQYF. The genes are TRBV20-1 and TRBJ2-7, with 9 nucleotides matching TRBD2. This CDR3 has 15 residues. J was trimmed by 3 bases and V by 0 bases; bases with no gene match: 6. CDR1 and CDR2 (germline): DFQATT, SNEGSKA (reference sequence).

This clonotype was seen at least ten times. This rearrangement joins TRBV2 to TRBJ2-1, with 10 positions matching TRBD2. The V gene end was trimmed by 4 bases and the J gene end by 6 bases; junction bases not matched to a gene: 15. CDR1 is SNHLY and CDR2 is FYNNEI in the germline V gene. CDR3 size: 18 residues. CDR3 region: CASSAVLAGASLRNEQFF. In nucleotides, the CDR3 is TGTGCCAGCAGTGCGGTGCTAGCGGGAGCCTCCTTGCGCAATGAGCAGTTCTTC.

The DNA of the CDR3 is TGTGCCAGCAGATCCTTCGAAGGTGGAAACACCATATATTTT. Its protein is CASRSFEGGNTIYF. V gene TRBV12-3 or TRBV12-4 combines with J gene TRBJ1-3, with no clear D. The CDR3 totals 14 residues. V was cut by 6 bases and J by 3 bases, with 12 bases left in between.

CDR3 in amino acids: CASSPTPGLASNEQFF. CDR3 nucleotides: TGCGCCAGCAGCCCCACACCGGGACTAGCTAGCAATGAGCAGTTCTTC. V usage is TRBV4-1 and J usage is TRBJ2-1; TRBD2 matches 9 bases. The CDR3 consists of 16 residues. Germline assignment: CDR1 MGHRA and CDR2 YSYEKL. Trimming at V came to 4 bases and at J to 6 bases, leaving 10 bases not matched to a gene.

This clonotype was counted once. The V and J genes are TRBV28 and TRBJ1-5; D may be TRBD1 (6 bases). The V gene lost 9 bases and the J gene lost 2 bases, with 14 bases spanning the gap. Germline CDR1 MDHEN, CDR2 SYDVKM. This CDR3 has 14 residues. The CDR3 protein is CASFIQGGNQPQHF. CDR3 DNA sequence: TGTGCCAGTTTTATACAGGGAGGCAATCAGCCCCAGCATTTT.

CDR3: CAAGRGKGEKLFF. As DNA, the CDR3 is TGTGCCGCCGGGAGGGGGAAAGGCGAAAAACTGTTTTTT. The V and J genes are TRBV15 and TRBJ1-4; possible D gene TRBD1, 6 bases. The V end was cut by 11 bases, the J end by 8 bases, with 18 bases between. Per the germline V gene, CDR1 is LNHNV and CDR2 is YYDKDF (reference sequence). The CDR3 sequence is 13 residues long.

The CDR3 bases are TGCGCCAGCGGTCCCGTCGGGGGGGCGCGAAGCAATCAGCCCCAGCATTTT. Its translation: CASGPVGGARSNQPQHF. This chain connects TRBV5-1 to TRBJ1-5; TRBD1 might be the D (6 bases). V was trimmed by 7 bases and J by 1 base, leaving 21 bases between them. The CDR3 runs 17 residues. Germline V gene lookup returns CDR1 SGHRS and CDR2 YFSETQ.

There are many counts of this clonotype. The V and J genes are TRBV3-1 and TRBJ1-2; D gene unclear. V was clipped by 1 base and J by 4 bases, with 7 bases between them. Germline V gene sequence: CDR1 LGHDT, CDR2 YNNKEL (reference sequence). The CDR3 length is 13 residues. The CDR3 protein is CASSQVTAYGYTF. The CDR3 bases are TGTGCCAGCAGCCAAGTCACGGCCTATGGCTACACCTTC. Variable domain in full (rest from reference TRBV3-1 and TRBJ1-2): DTAVSQTPKYLVTQMGNDKSIKCEQNLGHDTMYWYKQDSKKFLKIMFSYNNKELIINETVPNRFSPKSPDKAHLNLHINSLELGDSAVYFCASSQVTAYGYTFGSGTRLTVV.

This clonotype was counted at least ten times. The chain is built from TRBV7-2 and TRBJ2-3, with TRBD2 matching over 14 bases. CDR3 length equals 17 residues. The germline V gene has CDR1 SGHTA and CDR2 FQGNSA. V gave up 1 base and J gave up 6 bases; unmatched junction bases: 6. The CDR3 sequence is CASSLGGTSGRMDTQYF. The CDR3 DNA follows: TGTGCCAGCAGCTTAGGTGGGACTAGCGGGAGAATGGATACGCAGTATTTT.

The V call is TRBV5-1, the J call TRBJ2-5; possible D gene TRBD1, 5 bases. In germline, CDR1 is SGHRS, CDR2 YFSETQ. The CDR3 totals 14 residues. The V end lost 1 base, the J end lost 7 bases, and 14 bases lay between the germline ends. The CDR3 DNA reads as TGCGCCAGCAGCTTGTTGATGGGGCGACGGACCCAGTACTTC. Protein: CASSLLMGRRTQYF.

The genes are TRBV6-6 and TRBJ2-4; D is tentatively TRBD1 or TRBD2 (5 bases each). V was trimmed by 8 bases and J by 3 bases, leaving 14 bases between them. This CDR3 has 14 residues. The germline CDR1 and CDR2 sequences are MNHNY and SVGAGI (reference sequence). DNA for the CDR3: TGTGCCAGCGGACAAGAGGGCCGCAAAAACATTCAGTACTTC. The encoded protein is CASGQEGRKNIQYF.

This clonotype occurred many times. V is TRBV6-1 and J is TRBJ2-3; TRBD2 is a possible D gene (6 bases). Per the germline V gene, CDR1 is MNHNS and CDR2 is SASEGT. This CDR3 region has 15 residues. Trimming cost V 5 bases and J 0 bases, with 12 bases left between them. The CDR3 region is CASSLLSGSTDTQYF. CDR3 coding DNA: TGTGCCAGCAGTCTGCTCAGCGGGAGCACAGATACGCAGTATTTT.

This chain joins TRBV5-1 and TRBJ1-1; a possible D gene is TRBD1 (5 bases). The V gene lost 4 bases and the J gene lost 3 bases, with 19 bases spanning the gap. The CDR3 spans 16 residues. CDR1 SGHRS and CDR2 YFSETQ come from the germline V gene. The CDR3, as DNA: TGCGCCAGCAGCCCAGCCATGGGGGGGACTTACACTGAAGCTTTCTTT. Translation gives CASSPAMGGTYTEAFF.

There are many counts of this clonotype. This chain joins TRBV3-1 and TRBJ1-1; no firm D call. V lost 3 bases and J lost 7, with 6 bases in between. CDR3 length: 11 residues. Germline CDR1 LGHDT, CDR2 YNNKEL (reference sequence). CDR3 coding DNA: TGTGCCAGCAGCCAGGGTTATGAAGCTTTCTTT. It codes for CASSQGYEAFF.

The chain recombines TRBV27 with TRBJ2-7; no clear D. Per germline, CDR1 MNHEY and CDR2 SMNVEV (reference sequence). The CDR3 totals 14 residues. V lost 8 bases and J lost 2, with 16 bases in between. CDR3 loop: CASSPGLLAYEQYF. The CDR3 DNA reads as TGTGCCAGCTCCCCCGGGCTGCTGGCCTACGAGCAGTACTTC.

This clonotype was seen repeatedly, ten times or more. This chain connects TRBV28 to TRBJ1-4, with D perhaps matching TRBD1 (5 bases). V was shortened by 3 bases and J by 14 bases, with 25 bases between the two germline ends. The length of the CDR3 is 16 residues. CDR1 and CDR2 from the germline V gene are MDHEN and SYDVKM. Here the CDR3 reads CASSFTRRGLEIRLFF. The CDR3 nucleotides are TGTGCCAGCAGTTTCACCCGGAGGGGCCTTGAAATACGTCTGTTTTTT.

This clonotype was detected a few times. It may be a read error: a sequence one base away is much more abundant. The chain has TRBV12-3 or TRBV12-4 and TRBJ2-3, with 7 bases lining up with TRBD1. The CDR3 covers 13 residues. V trimming: 5 bases; J trimming: 10 bases; junction bases outside the gene matches: 9. The CDR3 sequence is CASSHSRDSPQYF. The CDR3 coding sequence is TGTGCCAGCAGTCACTCCCGGGACAGCCCGCAGTATTTT.

This clonotype was picked up many times. V and J are TRBV7-2 and TRBJ2-1; no clear D. Trimming took off 5 bases at V and 4 bases at J, with 3 bases between the two ends. CDR3 length: 11 residues. In germline, CDR1 is SGHTA, CDR2 FQGNSA. The CDR3 protein is CASSRYNEQFF. CDR3 bases: TGTGCCAGCAGCCGGTACAATGAGCAGTTCTTC.

This clonotype was seen ten or more times. J is TRBJ2-3 and V is TRBV7-2; 13 bases match TRBD2. This CDR3 is 18 amino acids long. Trimming took 5 bases from V and 0 from J; bases not matched to a gene: 8. Germline CDR1 SGHTA, CDR2 FQGNSA. The CDR3 sequence: CASSPGLAGEGSTDTQYF. CDR3 coding DNA: TGTGCCAGCAGCCCCGGACTAGCGGGAGAGGGGAGCACAGATACGCAGTATTTT.

This clonotype was detected a few times. The chain recombines TRBV4-2 with TRBJ2-3, with TRBD1 as a possible D gene (5 bases). The length of the CDR3 is 16 residues. The ends were cut back, 1 base at V and 5 bases at J, with 16 bases in the middle. The germline V gene encodes CDR1 LGHNA and CDR2 YNFKEQ. The CDR3 coding sequence is TGTGCCAGCAGCCAAGGAGCAGGGATGGCTGTAGATACGCAGTATTTT. Its protein is CASSQGAGMAVDTQYF.

The chain joins TRBV28 to TRBJ1-1, with 9 bases matching TRBD1. Germline CDR1 reads MDHEN; CDR2 reads SYDVKM. The CDR3 loop spans 14 amino acids. V gave up 8 bases and J gave up 4 bases; unmatched junction bases: 8. The CDR3 bases are TGTGCCAGCCTCCGGGACAGGGTCGTCACTGAAGCTTTCTTT. Its protein product is CASLRDRVVTEAFF.

The chain combines TRBV29-1 with TRBJ1-1; TRBD1 might be the D (6 bases). V dropped 6 bases and J dropped 1 base, with 12 bases sitting between them. Germline V CDR1 and CDR2: SQVTM, ANQGSEA. The CDR3 runs to 13 residues. The CDR3: CSVRKGQNTEAFF. CDR3 DNA sequence: TGCAGCGTGAGAAAGGGACAGAACACTGAAGCTTTCTTT.

This clonotype was picked up many times. The CDR3 here is CATSWGDNEQFF. The CDR3 nucleotides read TGTGCCACCTCCTGGGGGGACAATGAGCAGTTCTTC. The gene calls are TRBV24-1 and TRBJ2-1; weak D call: TRBD2 (6 bases). Germline CDR1 KGHDR, CDR2 SFDVKD. The CDR3 runs to 12 residues. Trimming took 9 bases from V and 5 from J, leaving 10 bases between them.

This clonotype was seen a handful of times. A single base separates this from a much larger clone, so it may be a read error. The CDR3 DNA follows: TGTGCCAGCAGTTACCAAATCGGGGACAATGAGCAGTACTTC. Translation gives CASSYQIGDNEQYF. The gene calls are TRBV6-5 and TRBJ2-5, with D perhaps matching TRBD1 (6 bases). The germline V and J ends were trimmed by 2 bases and 11 bases, with 18 bases remaining between them. The CDR3 spans 14 residues. In germline, CDR1 is MNHEY, CDR2 SVGAGI.

This chain uses TRBV15 with TRBJ2-7; 9 bases agree with TRBD2. The V gene's germline CDR1 is LNHNV and CDR2 YYDKDF (reference sequence). Trimming cost V 0 bases and J 13 bases; bases outside gene matches: 10. The CDR3 runs 14 residues. The CDR3 region is CATSRDFVSGGLYF. CDR3 nucleotides: TGTGCCACCAGCAGAGATTTCGTGAGCGGGGGGCTCTACTTC. Full variable domain (remainder filled in from reference TRBV15 and TRBJ2-7): DAMVIQNPRYQVTQFGKPVTLSCSQTLNHNVMYWYQQKSSQAPKLLFHYYDKDFNNEADTPDNFQSRRPNTSFCFLDIRSPGLGDTAMYLCATSRDFVSGGLYFGPGTRLTVT.

A remark on this clonotype: This may stem from a read error, because a much larger clone lies one nucleotide away. J is TRBJ2-6 and V is TRBV6-5, with D possibly matching TRBD2 (5 bases). The germline gives CDR1 MNHEY, CDR2 SVGAGI. This CDR3 comprises 21 residues. CDR3 loop: CASSYSRDAARVSSGTNVLTF. In nucleotides, the CDR3 is TGTGCCAGCAGTTACTCACGGGATGCCGCCCGAGTAAGCTCTGGGACCAACGTCCTGACTTTC.

Note on this clonotype: A read error may be the cause here, since a much bigger clone is one base away. This CDR3 fails to terminate in the conserved phenylalanine or tryptophan, so it likely reflects a read error. The gene calls are TRBV5-1 and TRBJ1-4; D ambiguous. Per the germline V gene, CDR1 is SGHRS and CDR2 is YFSETQ. This CDR3 comprises 17 residues. The V and J ends lost 5 bases and 0 bases respectively, with 17 bases between them. The CDR3 sequence: CASRRDGNPTTNEKLFL. CDR3 DNA sequence: TGCGCCAGCAGACGCGACGGAAATCCTACAACTAATGAAAAACTGTTTTTG.

The chain is built from TRBV20-1 and TRBJ2-7; 7 bases are shared with TRBD1. The CDR3 runs to 14 residues. The trim removed 1 base at V and 4 bases at J, leaving 7 bases unmatched. The germline gives CDR1 DFQATT, CDR2 SNEGSKA (reference sequence). The CDR3, as DNA: TGCAGTGCTAGAGTGGTGAGGGGGCAATACGAGCAGTACTTC. Translated: CSARVVRGQYEQYF.

The genes are TRBV2 and TRBJ2-2; D gene uncertain. V was shortened by 5 bases and J by 0 bases, with 7 bases between the two germline ends. The CDR3 is 14 residues long. Germline loops: CDR1 SNHLY, CDR2 FYNNEI. The CDR3 here is CASSPNANTGELFF. CDR3 nucleotide sequence: TGTGCCAGCAGTCCGAATGCGAACACCGGGGAGCTGTTTTTT.